A selection of T cell receptor beta chains follows, all from one sample in a study of CD8 T cells in Susac syndrome. TCRdb passed the immunoSEQ multiplex PCR reads through MiXCR, listing each CDR3 protein once. In the table there are some 190,000 distinct CDR3 sequences, under 97% of which are singletons. The material sequenced was CD4+ T cells from PBMCs. These receptors were taken from a human donor with multiple sclerosis. Each CDR3 is given with its conserved first and last residue. Each record gives: D gene, J gene, clone size, V gene, CDR3 DNA, CDR3 protein. A D gene is named only where the DNA matches it firmly. Clone size appears in some rows only: once, few, many, or a class for an expanded clone.

NA | TRBJ2-5 | once | TRBV12-3/TRBV12-4 | TGTGCCAGCAGCAGGACTCCAGAGACCCAGTACTTC | CASSRTPETQYF
TRBD1 | TRBJ1-4 | NA | TRBV19 | TGTGCCAGTAGTATCACCGGGACAGGGAGTGAAAAACTGTTTTTT | CASSITGTGSEKLFF
NA | TRBJ1-1 | NA | TRBV20-1 | TGCAGTGCTAAGGGAGGCACGATCAACACTGAAGCTTTCTTT | CSAKGGTINTEAFF
NA | TRBJ2-7 | NA | TRBV7-9 | TGTGCCAGCAGCCTGCCTCTCGGGGCAAAGCAGTACTTC | CASSLPLGAKQYF
NA | TRBJ1-2 | NA | TRBV20-1 | TGCAGTGCTAGATTCAGTCCTAACTATGGCTACACCTTC | CSARFSPNYGYTF
NA | TRBJ2-1 | NA | TRBV6-5 | TGTGCCAGCAAGGGGTCTCGGGTTAATGAGCAGTTCTTC | CASKGSRVNEQFF
TRBD1 | TRBJ2-5 | NA | TRBV2 | TGTGCCAGCAGCGCGACAGGGTCCGAGACCCAGTACTTC | CASSATGSETQYF
NA | TRBJ1-1 | NA | TRBV7-2 | TGTGCCAGCAGCTTATTTGGACTTGCGACTGAAGCTTTCTTT | CASSLFGLATEAFF
NA | TRBJ2-3 | NA | TRBV5-1 | TGCGCCAGCAATTGGGGGGGGCAAGATACGCAGTATTTT | CASNWGGQDTQYF
NA | TRBJ2-1 | NA | TRBV6-5 | TGTGCCAGCAGAAATTCGATCTACAATGAGCAGTTCTTC | CASRNSIYNEQFF
NA | TRBJ2-1 | few | TRBV20-1 | TGCAGTGCTAGGGGACTCGTCAATGAGCAGTTCTTC | CSARGLVNEQFF
NA | TRBJ2-3 | NA | TRBV3-1 | TGTGCCAGCAGCCAAGGGACGGCAGATACGCAGTATTTT | CASSQGTADTQYF
NA | TRBJ1-6 | NA | TRBV5-6 | TGTGCCAGCAGTCCGTCGGGCAGGGGTTATTCACCCCTCCACTTT | CASSPSGRGYSPLHF
NA | TRBJ2-3 | NA | TRBV12-3/TRBV12-4 | TGTGCCAGCAGTTTAGCGTTGATGGAGCCCACGCAGTATTTT | CASSLALMEPTQYF
TRBD1 | TRBJ2-1 | NA | TRBV9 | TGTGCCAGCAGCGTAGTAGGGGGACAGTTGGGCTACAATGAGCAGTTCTTC | CASSVVGGQLGYNEQFF
TRBD2 | TRBJ2-7 | NA | TRBV7-2 | TGTGCCAGTAGAGCGGGGGTTGACCTCGAGCAGTACTTC | CASRAGVDLEQYF
NA | TRBJ1-6 | NA | TRBV3-1 | TGTGCCAGCAGCCGCCGACGGGAACTTAAGATTTCCCTCCACTTT | CASSRRRELKISLHF
TRBD1 | TRBJ1-6 | NA | TRBV5-1 | TGCGCCAGCAGCTGGGGACAGGGTGCAGATTCACCCCTCCACTTT | CASSWGQGADSPLHF
NA | TRBJ2-7 | NA | TRBV14 | TGTGCCAGCAGCCCCTTGGACCAATATCGAATCCAACTCTACGAGCAGTACTTC | CASSPLDQYRIQLYEQYF
NA | TRBJ2-1 | NA | TRBV30 | TGTGCCTGGAACGTCAGATACAATGAGCAGTTCTTC | CAWNVRYNEQFF
NA | TRBJ1-2 | NA | TRBV23-1 | TGCGCCAGCAGTCGTCCTTATGGAGGCTACACCTTC | CASSRPYGGYTF
TRBD2 | TRBJ2-1 | NA | TRBV5-4 | TGTGCCAGCAGCTTGGCAGGCCTGTGGACTAGCGGAAGGTACAATGAGCAGTTCTTC | CASSLAGLWTSGRYNEQFF
TRBD2 | TRBJ2-3 | NA | TRBV12-3/TRBV12-4 | TGTGCCAGCAGTCCTCCTACTAGCGGGGGAGACCGATCTCAGTATTTT | CASSPPTSGGDRSQYF
NA | TRBJ1-2 | NA | TRBV15 | TGTGCCACCAGCAGAGATTTGAACACAGGGAGCGGCTACACCTTC | CATSRDLNTGSGYTF
TRBD2 | TRBJ2-3 | once | TRBV20-1 | TGCAGTGCTAGCCCCGGGACTAGCGGCACAGATACGCAGTATTTT | CSASPGTSGTDTQYF
NA | TRBJ1-2 | NA | TRBV29-1 | TGCAGCGTTTCGGTTTCAGGGGACGGCTACACCTTC | CSVSVSGDGYTF
NA | TRBJ1-1 | NA | TRBV3-1 | TGTGCCAGCAGCCAAGGAGGGGCCGCTGAAGCTTTCTTT | CASSQGGAAEAFF
TRBD1 | TRBJ1-2 | NA | TRBV5-4 | TGTGCCAGCAGCTCCCTGGCAGGGGGCGCGTATGGCTACACCTTC | CASSSLAGGAYGYTF
TRBD1 | TRBJ2-3 | once | TRBV24-1 | TGTGCCACGGACAGGGGGAACCCCACAGATACGCAGTATTTT | CATDRGNPTDTQYF
TRBD1 | TRBJ2-2 | NA | TRBV7-6 | TGTGCCAGCAGCTTACGAGGGGGCGCGGACACCGGGGAGCTGTTTTTT | CASSLRGGADTGELFF
TRBD1 | TRBJ2-5 | NA | TRBV29-1 | TGCAGCCCCGGACCGACAGGGACGGAAGAGACCCAGTACTTC | CSPGPTGTEETQYF
NA | TRBJ1-4 | NA | TRBV20-1 | TGCAGTGCTAGATGGGAAACTAATGAAAAACTGTTTTTT | CSARWETNEKLFF
NA | TRBJ2-7 | NA | TRBV20-1 | TGCAGTGCTAGAGCGAGCGCAGGCGTCTTTGAGCAGTACTTC | CSARASAGVFEQYF
TRBD2 | TRBJ2-2 | once | TRBV19 | TGTGCCAGTAGTCTCCGAGGAGCGGGGGCCGCGAACACCGGGGAGCTGTTTTTT | CASSLRGAGAANTGELFF
NA | TRBJ2-2 | NA | TRBV4-2 | TGTGCCAGCAGGGCGGAGGTGGGCACCGGGGAGCTGTTTTTT | CASRAEVGTGELFF
TRBD1 | TRBJ2-2 | NA | TRBV12-3/TRBV12-4 | TGTGCCAGCAGTTTCGCTGGACAGGGGGTGGGGGAGCTGTTTTTT | CASSFAGQGVGELFF
TRBD1 | TRBJ1-1 | NA | TRBV9 | TGTGCCAGCAGCGTAGACATAGTTGTGCAGGGGGACACTGAAGCTTTCTTT | CASSVDIVVQGDTEAFF
NA | TRBJ2-7 | NA | TRBV11-1 | TGTGCCAGCAGCTTAGCGCGAGACCGGGGGCAGTACTTC | CASSLARDRGQYF
NA | TRBJ1-2 | NA | TRBV27 | TGTGCCAGCAGTCCTAGCATTGACAGCTATGGCTACACCTTC | CASSPSIDSYGYTF
TRBD1 | TRBJ1-4 | NA | TRBV29-1 | TGCAGCGTTGGGGACAGAAGGGAAAAACTGTTTTTT | CSVGDRREKLFF
NA | TRBJ2-2 | NA | TRBV29-1 | TGCAGCTTCAACCAGGCGAACACCGGGGAGCTGTTTTTT | CSFNQANTGELFF
NA | TRBJ1-2 | NA | TRBV12-5 | TGTGCTAGTGGTTTGCCCCCCGGCGGCGGCTACACCTTC | CASGLPPGGGYTF
NA | TRBJ2-7 | NA | TRBV4-3 | TGCGCCAGCAGCCAAGATATAGGGCTAGAGTACGAGCAGTACTTC | CASSQDIGLEYEQYF
NA | TRBJ1-5 | few | TRBV30 | TGTGCCTGGAGTCGGGACAGCAATCAGCCCCAGCATTTT | CAWSRDSNQPQHF
NA | TRBJ2-5 | NA | TRBV5-6 | TGTGCCAGCAGTCTCGTAACGGCGGAAGCGCAAGAGACCCAGTACTTC | CASSLVTAEAQETQYF
TRBD1 | TRBJ1-2 | NA | TRBV15 | TGTGCCACCAGCAGAGTACGGGACAGGGACAGCTATGGCTACACCTTC | CATSRVRDRDSYGYTF
NA | TRBJ1-5 | NA | TRBV6-6 | TGTGCCAGCAGTTCCCTTCGGGGGATTCAGCCCCAGCATTTT | CASSSLRGIQPQHF
TRBD1 | TRBJ1-6 | NA | TRBV19 | TGTGCCAGTGGGACAGGCCGGCATTCACCCCTCCACTTT | CASGTGRHSPLHF
TRBD2 | TRBJ2-3 | NA | TRBV29-1 | TGCAGCGTTGGAGTGCTAGTAGCGGGGGGAAGCACAGATACGCAGTATTTT | CSVGVLVAGGSTDTQYF
NA | TRBJ2-1 | once | TRBV7-8 | TGTGCCAGCAGCTTCTCAGGGGCCGGACCCAATGAGCAGTTCTTC | CASSFSGAGPNEQFF
TRBD2 | TRBJ2-3 | once | TRBV20-1 | TGCAGTGCTAGTCGGGGGACTAGCGGGGCGCGAAGGGATACGCAGTATTTT | CSASRGTSGARRDTQYF